This TCR beta chain was found in a study of regulatory T cells in long-lasting Graves disease. Overall study: Graves' disease counted as persistent after over 5 years of antithyroid drugs with positive TSH receptor antibodies.

Described time point: persistent/refractory GD, antithyroid drugs over 5 years with positive TRAb. Preparation of the TCR library used RNA extracted from PBMCs. Graves' disease diagnosis followed American Thyroid Association guidelines. Construction of TCR beta libraries relied on iRepertoire HTBI primers and on Arm-PCR targeting CDR3 regions. In the authors' workflow: Among the samples, 50 to 80 TRBV and approximately 13 TRBJ segments were identified. Using its own MiXCR run on the multiplex PCR reads, TCRdb lists one record per CDR3 protein. The authors' filters were not applied to this entry. The sample carries 650,000 to 700,000 distinct CDR3 sequences, approximately 29% recorded once. The CDR3 covers 15 residues. The V segment lost 2 bases and the J segment 2 bases; nucleotides outside the gene matches: 7. The germline V gene encodes CDR1 GTSNPN and CDR2 SVGIG (reference sequence).

This receptor was taken from a female donor with Graves disease. Sequencing used peripheral blood mononuclear cells (PBMCs), obtained when the disease was refractory, from a patient treated with antithyroid drugs. The V call is TRBV30, the J call TRBJ2-5, with TRBD2 identical over 8 bases. The CDR3 bases are TGTGCCTGGAGTCGGGACGGGGGGGGTCAAGAGACCCAGTACTTC. Translated, it gives CAWSRDGGGQETQYF.